Below are 30 T cell receptor beta chains sequenced from a single sample in a study of TIL therapy for anti-PD-1-resistant metastatic lung cancer. This was the immunoSEQ v3 assay. Clones were sequenced by immunoSEQ multiplex PCR, and TCRdb holds only the in-frame ones, with some missing. The sample has tens of thousands of clones; 55% to 75% are singletons. The time point here: pre-treatment sample, taken before nivolumab and TIL therapy. The specimen was blood, collected at baseline. These receptor sequences come from a person aged 25 to 85 with non-small cell lung cancer.

The J gene is TRBJ1-1, the V gene TRBV7-8; 8 positions agree with TRBD1. CDR1 and CDR2 from the germline V gene are SGHVS and FQNEAQ. The CDR3 runs to 16 residues. V lost 5 bases, J lost 7 bases, and 15 bases stayed unmatched. CDR3 nucleotide sequence: TGTGCCAGCAGCCCCAGATTAGCGGGACAGGCAAGTGAAGCTTTCTTT. Its protein product is CASSPRLAGQASEAFF.

The chain joins TRBV20-1 to TRBJ2-3; D gene unclear. The V and J ends lost 4 bases and 2 bases respectively, with 4 bases between them. The CDR3 is made up of 11 amino acids. Per the germline V gene, CDR1 is DFQATT and CDR2 is SNEGSKA (reference sequence). The CDR3 loop reads CSATYTDTQYF. Written as DNA, the CDR3 is TGCAGTGCTACCTACACAGATACGCAGTATTTT.

The chain has TRBV4-1 and TRBJ2-7; tentatively, D is TRBD2 (6 bases). The ends were cut back, 0 bases at V and 2 bases at J, with 14 bases in the middle. This CDR3 has 16 residues. Germline CDR1 and CDR2: MGHRA and YSYEKL. The CDR3 region is CASSQDNFGSTYEQYF. In nucleotides, the CDR3 is TGCGCCAGCAGCCAAGATAATTTCGGGAGTACCTACGAGCAGTACTTC.

The chain employs TRBV5-1 and TRBJ2-1; 7 bases align to TRBD2. Germline loops: CDR1 SGHRS, CDR2 YFSETQ. The CDR3 is 15 residues long. V shed 2 bases and J 4 bases; nucleotides not matched to a gene: 6. Written as DNA, the CDR3 is TGCGCCAGCAGCTTCTCGGGGGGTTCATACAATGAGCAGTTCTTC. It yields the protein CASSFSGGSYNEQFF.

This rearrangement joins TRBV6-6 to TRBJ2-5, with D possibly matching TRBD1 (6 bases). The CDR3 consists of 14 residues. The germline gives CDR1 MNHNY, CDR2 SVGAGI (reference sequence). Deletions cut 5 bases from V and 0 bases from J, with 10 bases between. CDR3 residues: CASSPQGYQETQYF. The CDR3 bases are TGTGCCAGCAGTCCACAGGGTTACCAAGAGACCCAGTACTTC.

CDR3 sequence (DNA): TGTGCCAGCAGCGCCCGACAGGGATCGGCTGAAGCTTTCTTT. It specifies CASSARQGSAEAFF. The chain couples TRBV11-3 to TRBJ1-1; 7 bases are shared with TRBD1. The junction had 9 bases not matched to a gene; V was cut back by 5 bases and J by 6 bases. CDR3 size: 14 residues. The germline CDR1 and CDR2 sequences are SGHNT and YENEEA.

This chain joins TRBV11-2 and TRBJ1-6; D is unresolved. Germline V gene data show CDR1 as SGHAT and CDR2 as FQNNGV. Deletions cut 0 bases from V and 6 bases from J, with 9 bases between. The CDR3 extends over 15 amino acids. For the CDR3, the DNA is TGTGCCAGCAGCTTAGATCCAAGCGGTAATTCACCCCTCCACTTT. This codes for CASSLDPSGNSPLHF. Full variable domain (outside the CDR3, taken from reference TRBV11-2 and TRBJ1-6): EAGVAQSPRYKIIEKRQSVAFWCNPISGHATLYWYQQILGQGPKLLIQFQNNGVVDDSQLPKDRFSAERLKGVDSTLKIQPAKLEDSAVYLCASSLDPSGNSPLHFGNGTRLTVT.

V is TRBV19 and J is TRBJ1-2, with D perhaps matching TRBD1 (6 bases). Germline CDR1 and CDR2: LNHDA and SQIVND (reference sequence). The CDR3 length is 13 residues. Deletions cut 4 bases from V and 8 bases from J, with 14 bases between. The CDR3 DNA is TGTGCCAGTAGTACCGGGACAATAAACGGCTACACCTTC. This sequence encodes CASSTGTINGYTF.

The V call is TRBV5-1, the J call TRBJ1-2; 7 bases fit TRBD1. The V gene end was trimmed by 5 bases and the J gene end by 6 bases; junction bases not matched to a gene: 16. Germline CDR1 and CDR2: SGHRS and YFSETQ. The CDR3 consists of 16 residues. CDR3 nucleotides: TGCGCCAGCAGTCGACAGGGAAACATTATGGAGGATGGCTACACCTTC. It yields the protein CASSRQGNIMEDGYTF.

The chain uses TRBV4-1 and TRBJ2-3; 12 positions agree with TRBD2. Germline V lookup: CDR1 MGHRA, CDR2 YSYEKL. Trimming removed 4 bases from V and 5 bases from J; junction bases left unmatched: 13. The CDR3 spans 18 residues. The CDR3, as DNA: TGCGCCAGCAGCCCCCCGCTAGCGGGGGGGAGCCGGGGAGATACGCAGTATTTT. Protein: CASSPPLAGGSRGDTQYF.

This clone was detected a few times. The chain carries TRBV6-1 and TRBJ1-6; no firm D call. The CDR3 is 13 amino acids. V was trimmed by 8 bases and J by 5 bases, leaving 10 bases between them. From germline, CDR1 is MNHNS and CDR2 SASEGT. In DNA form, the CDR3 reads TGTGCCAGCGGGCGGGAAGATAATTCACCCCTCCACTTT. This translates into CASGREDNSPLHF.

The chain combines TRBV6-1 with TRBJ2-1; D is perhaps TRBD1 (5 bases). Between the trimmed V and J ends, which lost 5 bases and 9 bases, there was a span of 14 bases. The CDR3 runs 13 residues. Germline V CDR1 and CDR2: MNHNS, SASEGT. Here the CDR3 DNA reads TGTGCCAGCAGTTCCACCAGGGAAGGTGAGCAGTTCTTC. As protein: CASSSTREGEQFF.

This clone was seen at least ten times. The chain recombines TRBV2 with TRBJ1-5; D not certain. CDR1 SNHLY and CDR2 FYNNEI come from the germline V gene. The V end lost 6 bases, the J end lost 0 bases, and 6 bases lay between the germline ends. The CDR3 has 13 amino acids. The CDR3 sequence is CASSPNSNQPQHF. CDR3 coding DNA: TGTGCCAGCAGCCCGAATAGCAATCAGCCCCAGCATTTT.

This clone has just one count. The rearrangement links TRBV4-2 to TRBJ1-5; D remains unclear. Per the germline V gene, CDR1 is LGHNA and CDR2 is YNFKEQ. Trimming left V 2 bases short and J 4 bases short, with 9 bases between. This CDR3 is 14 amino acids long. In nucleotides, the CDR3 is TGTGCCAGCAGCCAAACCACGGATAATCAGCCCCAGCATTTT. It encodes CASSQTTDNQPQHF.

The V gene is TRBV5-1, the J gene TRBJ2-2, with a possible D match to TRBD1 (5 bases). Trimming pared 5 bases from V and 6 bases from J, leaving 11 bases between. CDR1 and CDR2 (germline): SGHRS, YFSETQ. This CDR3 contains 13 residues. The CDR3, as DNA: TGCGCCAGCAGTTCAGGGTGGGCCGGGGAGCTGTTTTTT. Amino acid sequence: CASSSGWAGELFF.

The count of this clone is one. The chain employs TRBV28 and TRBJ1-2; D is perhaps TRBD1 (6 bases). The CDR3 runs 13 residues. CDR1 and CDR2 (germline): MDHEN, SYDVKM. Trimming left V 8 bases short and J 7 bases short, with 17 bases between. The CDR3 region is CASSLGGAIGYTF. CDR3 coding DNA: TGTGCCAGCTCGTTGGGGGGGGCGATTGGCTACACCTTC.

This chain joins TRBV15 and TRBJ2-3; 7 nucleotides agree with TRBD2. CDR3 length: 16 residues. The ends lost 1 base at V and 2 bases at J; junction bases unmatched: 6. Germline values: CDR1 LNHNV, CDR2 YYDKDF (reference sequence). The DNA for the CDR3 is TGTGCCACCAGCAGAGGAGACGGGGGGATCACAGATACGCAGTATTTT. This gives the protein CATSRGDGGITDTQYF.

V usage is TRBV7-2 and J usage is TRBJ1-2, with 10 bases aligning to TRBD1. The CDR3 covers 16 residues. Trimming took 5 bases from V and 8 from J; bases not matched to a gene: 14. Germline CDR1 is SGHTA and CDR2 is FQGNSA. The chain's CDR3 is CASSLSLDRGALGYTF. The CDR3 region has the DNA TGTGCCAGCAGCCTATCCTTGGACAGGGGGGCTCTGGGCTACACCTTC.

The V and J genes are TRBV2 and TRBJ1-5; tentatively, D is TRBD1 (5 bases). V was trimmed by 3 bases and J by 5 bases, leaving 11 bases between them. This CDR3 comprises 14 residues. Germline V gene data show CDR1 as SNHLY and CDR2 as FYNNEI. CDR3 region: CASSDSVGDQPQHF. CDR3 nucleotide sequence: TGTGCCAGCAGTGACTCTGTGGGGGATCAGCCCCAGCATTTT. The full variable domain, in which reference TRBV2 and TRBJ1-5 provide the parts outside the CDR3, is EPEVTQTPSHQVTQMGQEVILRCVPISNHLYFYWYRQILGQKVEFLVSFYNNEISEKSEIFDDQFSVERPDGSNFTLKIRSTKLEDSAMYFCASSDSVGDQPQHFGDGTRLSIL.

The chain recombines TRBV10-3 with TRBJ2-7; no reliable D call. The CDR3 sequence is 16 residues long. The ends were cut back, 4 bases at V and 3 bases at J, with 19 bases in the middle. Germline-derived CDR1 and CDR2 are ENHRY and SYGVKD. The DNA for the CDR3 is TGTGCCATCAGTGCCGGCAGCCCTAAAAGAAACTACGAGCAGTACTTC. Translating gives CAISAGSPKRNYEQYF.

The chain links TRBV2 to TRBJ2-3; TRBD2 matches at 13 bases. Germline loops: CDR1 SNHLY, CDR2 FYNNEI. The V and J ends lost 6 bases and 2 bases, in that order; junction bases with no gene match: 8. The CDR3 sequence is 17 residues long. CDR3 sequence reads: CASRVRLAGGPTDTQYF. Here the CDR3 DNA reads TGTGCCAGCAGGGTTAGACTAGCGGGAGGACCCACAGATACGCAGTATTTT. Combining the CDR3 with reference TRBV2 and TRBJ2-3 gives the whole variable domain EPEVTQTPSHQVTQMGQEVILRCVPISNHLYFYWYRQILGQKVEFLVSFYNNEISEKSEIFDDQFSVERPDGSNFTLKIRSTKLEDSAMYFCASRVRLAGGPTDTQYFGPGTRLTVL.

The genes are TRBV10-1 and TRBJ2-1; weak D call: TRBD1 (7 bases). Trimming pared 3 bases from V and 5 bases from J, leaving 11 bases between. CDR1 is WNHNN and CDR2 is SYGVQD in the germline V gene (reference sequence). The length of the CDR3 is 14 residues. Here the CDR3 DNA reads TGCGCCAGCAGTGACGGGGGACAGAACAATGAGCAGTTCTTC. Its protein is CASSDGGQNNEQFF.

The V and J genes are TRBV4-2 and TRBJ2-1; 10 positions agree with TRBD2. The length of the CDR3 is 16 residues. V lost 3 bases and J lost 5; bases outside the gene matches: 7. The germline CDR1 and CDR2 sequences are LGHNA and YNFKEQ. In DNA form, the CDR3 reads TGTGCCAGCAGCCAGGCTCGACTAGCGGGTCACAATGAGCAGTTCTTC. Encoded protein: CASSQARLAGHNEQFF.

This clone was seen many times. The rearrangement uses TRBV4-1 and TRBJ2-4; D unresolved. CDR3 length: 14 amino acids. Between the trimmed V and J ends, which lost 0 bases and 9 bases, there was a span of 12 bases. The germline gives CDR1 MGHRA, CDR2 YSYEKL. The CDR3 protein is CASSQDRRVTIQYF. The CDR3 nucleotides are TGCGCCAGCAGCCAAGATCGACGGGTGACCATTCAGTACTTC.

V gene TRBV11-2 combines with J gene TRBJ1-3, with D perhaps TRBD1 (5 bases). The germline CDR1 and CDR2 sequences are SGHAT and FQNNGV. V was trimmed by 2 bases and J by 4 bases, leaving 12 bases between them. The CDR3 sequence is 15 residues long. This CDR3 reads CASSLWGGSGNTIYF. DNA for the CDR3: TGTGCCAGCAGCTTATGGGGGGGATCCGGAAACACCATATATTTT.

The rearrangement links TRBV7-8 to TRBJ1-5; D is undetermined. CDR1 and CDR2 from the germline V gene are SGHVS and FQNEAQ. The germline V and J ends were trimmed by 3 bases and 3 bases, with 9 bases remaining between them. The CDR3 loop spans 14 amino acids. The CDR3 DNA reads as TGTGCCAGCAGCTTTCAAACCCACAATCAGCCCCAGCATTTT. Its protein product is CASSFQTHNQPQHF.

The chain employs TRBV5-1 and TRBJ2-2, with 10 bases aligning to TRBD1. This CDR3 comprises 16 residues. Germline CDR1 reads SGHRS; CDR2 reads YFSETQ. J gave up 6 bases and V 0 bases, and 5 bases lay outside the gene matches. The CDR3 spells CASSLGTGGMAGELFF. The CDR3 DNA reads as TGCGCCAGCAGCTTGGGGACAGGGGGAATGGCCGGGGAGCTGTTTTTT.

This chain joins TRBV5-1 and TRBJ2-3; D possibly corresponds to TRBD1 (6 bases). The germline V gene encodes CDR1 SGHRS and CDR2 YFSETQ. V lost 5 bases and J lost 2, with 12 bases in between. This CDR3 contains 14 residues. Here the CDR3 reads CASRPGQITDTQYF. The CDR3 bases are TGCGCCAGCAGACCCGGACAGATCACAGATACGCAGTATTTT. The full variable domain, in which reference TRBV5-1 and TRBJ2-3 provide the parts outside the CDR3, is KAGVTQTPRYLIKTRGQQVTLSCSPISGHRSVSWYQQTPGQGLQFLFEYFSETQRNKGNFPGRFSGRQFSNSRSEMNVSTLELGDSALYLCASRPGQITDTQYFGPGTRLTVL.

This rearrangement joins TRBV6-1 to TRBJ2-5; 7 nucleotides agree with TRBD1. The germline CDR1 and CDR2 sequences are MNHNS and SASEGT. V gave up 7 bases and J gave up 2 bases; unmatched junction bases: 10. The length of the CDR3 is 15 residues. CDR3 nucleotides: TGTGCCAGCACCGTCCGGGACAGACAACAAGAGACCCAGTACTTC. Amino acid sequence: CASTVRDRQQETQYF.

This clone showed up just a few times. The chain recombines TRBV5-4 with TRBJ2-7; 8 nucleotides agree with TRBD2. The length of the CDR3 is 15 residues. Germline V gene data show CDR1 as SGHNT and CDR2 as YYREEE (reference sequence). Germline trimming cut 3 bases from V and 4 bases from J; bases unmatched to any gene: 9. The CDR3 sequence: CASSSGGSSEYEQYF. As DNA, the CDR3 is TGTGCCAGCAGCTCGGGGGGGAGTAGCGAGTACGAGCAGTACTTC.